Following are 13 T cell receptor beta chains from one sample sequenced in a study of monozygotic twins with inflammatory bowel disease. TCRdb reprocessed the 5' RACE reads and keeps a single row for each CDR3 protein, giving no DNA. The sample yields 160,000 or so distinct CDR3 sequences, of which the top ten take up roughly 2.3%. The specimen sequenced was blood. Every receptor here comes from a human donor with ulcerative colitis or Crohn's disease, or a healthy co-twin of an affected twin (not recorded which).

The rearrangement links TRBV12-3 or TRBV12-4 to TRBJ1-5; with no DNA, the TCRdb D assignment of TRBD1 cannot be verified. This CDR3 is 14 amino acids long. This CDR3 is CASSLGRSRQPQHF.

This CDR3 is CASSLSGVNEQFF. V usage is TRBV11-2 and J usage is TRBJ2-1; TCRdb calls TRBD1, which cannot be checked without DNA. This CDR3 is built from 13 residues. Germline CDR1 reads SGHAT; CDR2 reads FQNNGV.

The chain links TRBV4-1 to TRBJ2-3; with no DNA, the TCRdb D assignment of TRBD2 cannot be verified. The germline V gene has CDR1 MGHRA and CDR2 YSYEKL. The CDR3 has 17 residues. CDR3 loop: CASSQDILAGVADTQYF.

J is TRBJ2-7 and V is TRBV19; TCRdb designates TRBD1, a call that cannot be tested without DNA. Germline assignment: CDR1 LNHDA and CDR2 SQIVND (reference sequence). The CDR3 length is 13 residues. The CDR3 loop is CASRGTGSWEQYF.

The V and J genes are TRBV6-5 and TRBJ2-1; the D call from TCRdb, TRBD1, cannot be confirmed without DNA. Germline V gene data show CDR1 as MNHEY and CDR2 as SVGAGI. The CDR3 consists of 18 residues. CDR3 in amino acids: CASSYSPGRESSYNEQFF.

V and J are TRBV20-1 and TRBJ1-5; the TCRdb call, TRBD1, lacks DNA for checking. CDR1 and CDR2 from the germline V gene are DFQATT and SNEGSKA (reference sequence). The CDR3 runs 18 residues. CDR3 protein: CSARSVGQGSARNQPQHF.

V and J are TRBV3-1 and TRBJ2-1; the TCRdb call, TRBD2, lacks DNA for checking. Germline CDR1 is LGHDT and CDR2 is YNNKEL (reference sequence). The length of the CDR3 is 17 residues. CDR3 sequence reads: CASSQDLASGSPREQFF.

This chain joins TRBV7-6 and TRBJ2-1; there is no DNA to check the TCRdb D call of TRBD1. This CDR3 is built from 12 residues. Germline V gene data show CDR1 as SGHVS and CDR2 as FNYEAQ. The CDR3 region is CASSPLSHEQFF.

The chain couples TRBV20-1 to TRBJ1-5; without DNA, the TCRdb call of TRBD1 cannot be checked. The CDR3 runs 14 residues. Looked up from germline, CDR1 is DFQATT and CDR2 is SNEGSKA (reference sequence). CDR3 in amino acids: CSAGTPRANQPQHF.

The V call is TRBV6-5, the J call TRBJ2-2; TCRdb's D call, TRBD1, is unchecked because there is no DNA. The CDR3 extends over 16 amino acids. Germline V CDR1 and CDR2: MNHEY, SVGAGI. The CDR3 reads CASLASVTGYPGELFF.

The V and J genes are TRBV10-3 and TRBJ1-3; TCRdb gives TRBD1 as the D gene, but with no DNA this cannot be confirmed. Germline V gives CDR1 ENHRY, CDR2 SYGVKD. The CDR3 is 14 residues long. The CDR3 sequence: CAISEDRDGNTIYF.

The CDR3 here is CASSQVGSGNTIYF. The gene calls are TRBV14 and TRBJ1-3. The CDR3 length is 14 residues. Germline V gene data show CDR1 as SGHDN and CDR2 as FVKESK.

The chain links TRBV5-5 to TRBJ2-7; TCRdb outputs TRBD2, but without DNA this stays unchecked. This CDR3 contains 14 residues. Germline V CDR1 and CDR2: SGHKS, YYEKEE (reference sequence). The CDR3 spells CASSLVLEGYEQYF.